Following are 18 T cell receptor beta chains from one sample sequenced in a study of T cell repertoires and HLA-DP antigens. These receptors have no known antigen. The table came from immunoSEQ multiplex PCR; TCRdb's copy has only in-frame clones and leaves some out. The profile shows fewer than 95,000 clones, around nine tenths of them singletons. The sample taken for sequencing was CD4+ T cells from PBMCs. The receptors originated from a man aged 45 to 65 in good health and CMV-seronegative.

This rearrangement joins TRBV10-1 to TRBJ2-7; D unclear. This CDR3 has 11 residues. Germline V CDR1 and CDR2: WNHNN, SYGVQD (reference sequence). Deletions cut 2 bases from V and 4 bases from J, with 3 bases between. CDR3 amino acids: CASSEMYEQYF. CDR3 bases: TGCGCCAGCAGTGAGATGTACGAGCAGTACTTC.

The rearrangement joins TRBV5-5 to TRBJ1-1; D uncertain. The CDR3 totals 16 residues. Germline V lookup: CDR1 SGHKS, CDR2 YYEKEE (reference sequence). Trimming left V 4 bases short and J 2 bases short, with 18 bases between. CDR3 residues: CASSHTFTAVNTEAFF. Written as DNA, the CDR3 is TGTGCCAGCAGCCATACTTTTACGGCTGTAAACACTGAAGCTTTCTTT.

This clone was seen a single time. The chain recombines TRBV5-4 with TRBJ1-2, with 7 nucleotides matching TRBD1. Per germline, CDR1 SGHNT and CDR2 YYREEE (reference sequence). The CDR3 consists of 15 residues. With V trimmed by 0 bases and J by 7 bases, 9 bases remained unmatched. The CDR3 loop is CASSLEGARGTGYTF. The CDR3 region has the DNA TGTGCCAGCAGCTTGGAGGGGGCACGCGGCACTGGCTACACCTTC.

This clone was seen a few times. The same CDR3 arises from other DNA sequences in this sample as well. The chain recombines TRBV6-5 with TRBJ1-6; D gene unclear. This CDR3 comprises 13 residues. V lost 6 bases, J lost 7 bases, and 10 bases lay in between. Per germline, CDR1 MNHEY and CDR2 SVGAGI. As DNA, the CDR3 is TGTGCCAGCAGAGGTCAGAACAATTCACCCCTCCACTTT. Encoded protein: CASRGQNNSPLHF.

The chain combines TRBV7-2 with TRBJ1-1; TRBD1 might be the D (5 bases). Deletions cut 4 bases from V and 5 bases from J, with 17 bases between. The length of the CDR3 is 15 residues. Germline lookup yields CDR1 SGHTA and CDR2 FQGNSA. The CDR3 loop reads CASSWDGRGGTEAFF. In DNA form, the CDR3 reads TGTGCCAGCAGCTGGGACGGACGGGGGGGGACTGAAGCTTTCTTT.

This chain uses TRBV7-9 with TRBJ1-3, with 7 bases that match TRBD1. Germline trimming cut 4 bases from V and 0 bases from J; bases unmatched to any gene: 3. The CDR3 spans 15 residues. In germline, CDR1 is SEHNR, CDR2 FQNEAQ (reference sequence). The CDR3 coding sequence is TGTGCCAGCAGCTCGGGACAGCACTCTGGAAACACCATATATTTT. This gives the protein CASSSGQHSGNTIYF.

This rearrangement joins TRBV30 to TRBJ2-7, with 9 bases identical to TRBD1. Germline CDR1 is GTSNPN and CDR2 is SVGIG (reference sequence). V lost 5 bases and J lost 5; bases outside the gene matches: 7. The CDR3 runs 13 residues. In DNA, the CDR3 is TGTGCCTGGTCCCGGGACAGGGCGCACGAGCAGTACTTC. It is translated as CAWSRDRAHEQYF.

This clone has a handful of counts. The rearrangement joins TRBV7-9 to TRBJ1-1, with 8 bases aligning to TRBD1. The CDR3 extends over 14 amino acids. Trimming took 5 bases from V and 3 from J; bases not matched to a gene: 5. The V gene's germline CDR1 is SEHNR and CDR2 FQNEAQ (reference sequence). CDR3 amino acids: CASSLRGLDTEAFF. DNA for the CDR3: TGTGCCAGCAGCCTCAGGGGGCTTGACACTGAAGCTTTCTTT.

The chain is built from TRBV9 and TRBJ2-3; D may correspond to TRBD1 or TRBD2 (6 bases each). CDR1 SGDLS and CDR2 YYNGEE come from the germline V gene. CDR3 size: 16 residues. Trimming cost V 0 bases and J 8 bases, with 19 bases left between them. This CDR3 is CASSVVVGGQSSTQYF. Written as DNA, the CDR3 is TGTGCCAGCAGCGTAGTGGTGGGGGGCCAGTCGAGTACGCAGTATTTT.

The chain has TRBV18 and TRBJ2-7, with 10 bases fitting TRBD1. The V gene's germline CDR1 is KGHSH and CDR2 LQKENI. This CDR3 has 18 residues. V was pared by 4 bases and J by 4 bases, with 16 bases of the junction left unmatched. This CDR3 reads CASSLHRTGGDYPYEQYF. The DNA of the CDR3 is TGTGCCAGCTCACTTCACCGGACAGGGGGGGACTATCCGTACGAGCAGTACTTC.

The sample holds a few counts of this clone. The J gene is TRBJ1-2, the V gene TRBV2; no firm D call. The V gene's germline CDR1 is SNHLY and CDR2 FYNNEI. The CDR3 covers 16 residues. V lost 3 bases to trimming and J lost 2 bases, with 16 bases between them. The CDR3, as DNA: TGTGCCAGCAGTGATCTGGTGAAGGGAGAGAACTATGGCTACACCTTC. Translating gives CASSDLVKGENYGYTF.

This sequence joins TRBV2 and TRBJ2-3; 8 bases fit TRBD1. Germline V gene data show CDR1 as SNHLY and CDR2 as FYNNEI. This CDR3 has 16 residues. V was pared by 3 bases and J by 6 bases, with 11 bases of the junction left unmatched. The CDR3 DNA reads as TGTGCCAGCAGTGATAACCCCAGGGGGCCTTTGGATACGCAGTATTTT. Translating gives CASSDNPRGPLDTQYF.

The DNA of the CDR3 is TGTGCCAGCAGGACTAGCGGACACACCGGGGAGCTGTTTTTT. It translates to CASRTSGHTGELFF. The chain has TRBV28 and TRBJ2-2; 9 bases line up with TRBD2. CDR1 is MDHEN and CDR2 is SYDVKM in the germline V gene. This CDR3 comprises 14 residues. V was clipped by 6 bases and J by 3 bases; unmatched bases: 2.

This clone was seen only once. The rearrangement uses TRBV11-3 and TRBJ2-2; D uncertain. Deletions cut 2 bases from V and 7 bases from J, with 8 bases between. The germline V gene has CDR1 SGHNT and CDR2 YENEEA. This CDR3 spans 13 amino acids. The CDR3: CASSLILGGELFF. The CDR3 region has the DNA TGTGCCAGCAGCTTAATTCTTGGCGGGGAGCTGTTTTTT.

The V and J genes are TRBV7-9 and TRBJ2-7; D is tentatively TRBD1 or TRBD2 (5 bases each). Germline V CDR1 and CDR2: SEHNR, FQNEAQ (reference sequence). Between the trimmed V and J ends, which lost 5 bases and 6 bases, there was a span of 8 bases. CDR3 length equals 11 residues. Written as DNA, the CDR3 is TGTGCCAGCAGCGGGGACGTCGAGCAGTACTTC. Translation gives CASSGDVEQYF.

The chain combines TRBV9 with TRBJ2-3; 11 positions match TRBD1. Trimming removed 2 bases from V and 8 bases from J; junction bases left unmatched: 4. Germline V CDR1 and CDR2: SGDLS, YYNGEE. This CDR3 region has 14 residues. CDR3 protein: CASSVGQGASTQYF. As DNA, the CDR3 is TGTGCCAGCAGCGTTGGACAGGGGGCGAGTACGCAGTATTTT.

The CDR3 region has the DNA TGTGCCAGCTCGACTAGCGGGGGGACCGGGGAGCTGTTTTTT. It specifies CASSTSGGTGELFF. This chain joins TRBV6-4 and TRBJ2-2; 13 bases match TRBD2. The V gene's germline CDR1 is MRHNA and CDR2 SNTAGT. V lost 8 bases to trimming and J lost 5 bases; unmatched junction nucleotides: 2. This CDR3 is 14 amino acids long.

The chain recombines TRBV19 with TRBJ1-5; D might be TRBD1 (5 bases). This CDR3 region has 18 residues. Trimming stripped 0 bases from V and 6 bases from J, with 21 bases between. Germline CDR1 and CDR2: LNHDA and SQIVND (reference sequence). This CDR3 is CASSIEGTAASKGQPQHF. The CDR3 coding sequence is TGTGCCAGTAGTATAGAAGGGACGGCAGCTTCAAAGGGTCAGCCCCAGCATTTT.